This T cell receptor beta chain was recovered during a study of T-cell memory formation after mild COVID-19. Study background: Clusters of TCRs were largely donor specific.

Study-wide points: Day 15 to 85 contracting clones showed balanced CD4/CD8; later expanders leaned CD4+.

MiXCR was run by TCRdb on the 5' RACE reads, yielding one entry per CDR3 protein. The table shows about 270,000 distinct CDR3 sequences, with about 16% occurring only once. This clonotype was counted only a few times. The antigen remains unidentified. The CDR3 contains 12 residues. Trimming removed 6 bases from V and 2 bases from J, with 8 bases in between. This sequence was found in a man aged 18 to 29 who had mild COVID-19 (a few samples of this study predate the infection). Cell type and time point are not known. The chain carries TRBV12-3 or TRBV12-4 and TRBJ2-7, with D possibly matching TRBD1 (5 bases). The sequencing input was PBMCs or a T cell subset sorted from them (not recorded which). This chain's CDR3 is CASSDRPYEQYF. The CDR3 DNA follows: TGTGCCAGCAGCGACAGACCCTACGAGCAGTACTTC.